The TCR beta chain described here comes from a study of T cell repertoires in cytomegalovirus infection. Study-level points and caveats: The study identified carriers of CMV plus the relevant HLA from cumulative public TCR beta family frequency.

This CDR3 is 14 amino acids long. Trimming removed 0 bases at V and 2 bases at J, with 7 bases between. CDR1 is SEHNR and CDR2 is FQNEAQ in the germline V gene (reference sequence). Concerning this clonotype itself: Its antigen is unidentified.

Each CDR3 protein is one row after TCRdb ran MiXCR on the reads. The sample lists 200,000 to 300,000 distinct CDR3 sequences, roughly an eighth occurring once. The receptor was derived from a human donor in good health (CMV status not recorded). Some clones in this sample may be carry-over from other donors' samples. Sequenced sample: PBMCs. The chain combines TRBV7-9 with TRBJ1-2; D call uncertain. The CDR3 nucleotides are TGTGCCAGCAGCTTAGCGGTACAGAACTATGGCTACACCTTC. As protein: CASSLAVQNYGYTF.